This T cell receptor (beta chain) was identified during a study of glioma-infiltrating T cells after dendritic cell vaccination. General study findings and limits: Complete blood and tumor specimen sets were limited to few patients.

Only in-frame clones appear in the TCRdb table, and some are missing; sequencing was by immunoSEQ multiplex PCR. The sample shows some 87,000 clones, about 85% of them seen only once. To note about this clone: Its antigen is as yet unknown.

The V end lost 1 base, the J end lost 7 bases, and 22 bases lay between the germline ends. The length of the CDR3 is 17 residues. Looked up from germline, CDR1 is SGHTA and CDR2 is FQGNSA. The sample here was blood, taken before dendritic cell vaccination. The source is a human donor with glioblastoma. The V call is TRBV7-2, the J call TRBJ1-2; D may be TRBD1 (6 bases). CDR3 loop: CASSLEGGDYGTGGYTF. CDR3 nucleotides: TGTGCCAGCAGCTTAGAGGGGGGGGATTACGGGACCGGTGGCTACACCTTC. The full variable domain, its missing parts supplied by reference TRBV7-2 and TRBJ1-2, is GAGVSQSPSNKVTEKGKDVELRCDPISGHTALYWYRQSLGQGLEFLIYFQGNSAPDKSGLPSDRFSAERTGGSVSTLTIQRTQQEDSAVYLCASSLEGGDYGTGGYTFGSGTRLTVV.